These 20 T cell receptor beta chains share one sample of origin, sequenced in a study of tumour-infiltrating T cells in Burkitt lymphoma. Repertoires were generated with immunoSEQ multiplex PCR, while TCRdb's copy carries only in-frame clones and drops some. This table holds over 1,500 clones, 13% found once. Sequences were obtained from tumor tissue. The receptors stem from a human donor with Burkitt lymphoma.

In its sample, this clone was seen a few times. The chain joins TRBV28 to TRBJ2-7, with 12 bases aligning to TRBD2. With V trimmed by 5 bases and J by 5 bases, 7 bases remained unmatched. The CDR3 has 15 residues. CDR1 and CDR2 from the germline V gene are MDHEN and SYDVKM. The CDR3 nucleotides read TGTGCCAGCAGTGCCCCGCCTAGCGGGAGGGACGAGCAGTACTTC. Its protein product is CASSAPPSGRDEQYF.

The rearrangement joins TRBV4-1 to TRBJ2-7; TRBD1 matches 10 bases. The length of the CDR3 is 17 residues. V lost 1 base, J lost 7 bases, and 13 bases stayed unmatched. Germline V gives CDR1 MGHRA, CDR2 YSYEKL. CDR3 amino acids: CASSQGLTGQGVYEQYF. The DNA of the CDR3 is TGCGCCAGCAGCCAAGGGTTAACCGGACAGGGGGTGTATGAGCAGTACTTC.

The gene calls are TRBV19 and TRBJ2-3; 12 bases agree with TRBD2. The length of the CDR3 is 15 residues. Germline assignment: CDR1 LNHDA and CDR2 SQIVND (reference sequence). V was clipped by 5 bases and J by 3 bases; unmatched bases: 3. This CDR3 is CASSSGLAGTDTQYF. In nucleotides, the CDR3 is TGTGCCAGTAGTTCAGGACTAGCGGGGACAGATACGCAGTATTTT.

The gene calls are TRBV9 and TRBJ2-2, with 10 bases aligning to TRBD1. V lost 0 bases, J lost 1 base, and 9 bases stayed unmatched. This CDR3 is 19 amino acids long. Germline assignment: CDR1 SGDLS and CDR2 YYNGEE. DNA of the CDR3: TGTGCCAGCAGCGTAGGATCCGGGACAGGGGTCATGAACACCGGGGAGCTGTTTTTT. Its translation is CASSVGSGTGVMNTGELFF.

The rearrangement links TRBV11-2 to TRBJ2-3; 16 bases match TRBD2. Germline V CDR1 and CDR2: SGHAT, FQNNGV. V shed 5 bases and J 3 bases; nucleotides not matched to a gene: 8. The CDR3 contains 18 residues. The CDR3 is CASSTGLAGGMKTDTQYF. The CDR3 DNA sequence: TGTGCCAGCAGCACGGGACTAGCGGGAGGGATGAAGACAGATACGCAGTATTTT.

The chain carries TRBV6-6 and TRBJ1-1; D unresolved. This CDR3 has 15 amino acids. Trimming cost V 0 bases and J 3 bases, with 11 bases left between them. Germline V CDR1 and CDR2: MNHNY, SVGAGI (reference sequence). The DNA for the CDR3 is TGTGCCAGCAGTTACTCGACGGGGAGAGACACTGAAGCTTTCTTT. Translation gives CASSYSTGRDTEAFF.

A few counts support this clone. The chain combines TRBV28 with TRBJ2-5, with 7 bases fitting TRBD2. Germline V CDR1 and CDR2: MDHEN, SYDVKM. V lost 7 bases to trimming and J lost 4 bases; unmatched junction nucleotides: 15. This CDR3 spans 16 amino acids. The CDR3 DNA sequence: TGTGCCAGCACCACTCCCCTCGGTGGGAGGGCAGAGACCCAGTACTTC. Translated, it gives CASTTPLGGRAETQYF.

This rearrangement joins TRBV19 to TRBJ2-7, with TRBD1 matching over 8 bases. The CDR3 contains 14 residues. CDR1 LNHDA and CDR2 SQIVND come from the germline V gene (reference sequence). Unmatched junction bases numbered 7, after V lost 6 bases and J lost 3 bases. The DNA for the CDR3 is TGTGCCAGTAGAAGCCGGGACAGGCACTACGAGCAGTACTTC. Amino acid sequence: CASRSRDRHYEQYF.

Notes on this clone: No conserved phenylalanine or tryptophan ends this CDR3, so it is likely a read error. The J gene is TRBJ1-3, the V gene TRBV5-1; the match to TRBD1 covers 8 bases. This CDR3 has 14 amino acids. Germline CDR1 is SGHRS and CDR2 is YFSETQ. V dropped 4 bases and J dropped 2; count of bases not matched to a gene: 2. For the CDR3, the DNA is TGCGCCAGCAGCGGACAGGGTACTGGAAACACCATATATGTT. This codes for CASSGQGTGNTIYV.

The chain carries TRBV30 and TRBJ2-4, with D possibly TRBD2 on 5 matching bases. The CDR3 has 15 amino acids. The V and J ends lost 0 bases and 7 bases respectively, with 16 bases between them. Germline V CDR1 and CDR2: GTSNPN, SVGIG (reference sequence). CDR3 nucleotides: TGTGCCTGGAGTGTACCCGGGGTAGGGATGAACATTCAGTACTTC. The encoded protein is CAWSVPGVGMNIQYF.

The chain uses TRBV9 and TRBJ2-7, with 9 bases fitting TRBD2. The CDR3 length is 15 residues. V trimming: 4 bases; J trimming: 4 bases; junction bases outside the gene matches: 9. Looked up from germline, CDR1 is SGDLS and CDR2 is YYNGEE. The CDR3 loop is CASSPLGGGAYEQYF. In nucleotides, the CDR3 is TGTGCCAGCAGCCCCCTAGGCGGGGGGGCTTACGAGCAGTACTTC.

The chain recombines TRBV4-2 with TRBJ1-6; 7 nucleotides agree with TRBD1. Germline V gene lookup returns CDR1 LGHNA and CDR2 YNFKEQ. This CDR3 region has 16 residues. After removal of 4 bases from V and 9 bases from J, the junction contained 12 bases not matched to a gene. CDR3 residues: CASSRGGGGRGSPLHF. In DNA form, the CDR3 reads TGTGCCAGCAGCCGTGGGGGAGGGGGCAGAGGTTCACCCCTCCACTTT.

This clone was counted a few times. This chain uses TRBV27 with TRBJ2-5; D may be TRBD1 (6 bases). Trimming removed 3 bases at V and 4 bases at J, with 12 bases between. Germline V lookup: CDR1 MNHEY, CDR2 SMNVEV (reference sequence). The CDR3 consists of 14 residues. CDR3 in DNA: TGTGCCAGCAGTTTGGGGGCTCGGGGAGAGACCCAGTACTTC. It is translated as CASSLGARGETQYF.

The chain has TRBV9 and TRBJ2-3, with D unclear. The CDR3 loop spans 14 amino acids. V was cut by 0 bases and J by 3 bases, with 8 bases left in between. CDR1 and CDR2 (germline): SGDLS, YYNGEE. The CDR3 DNA is TGTGCCAGCAGCGTAGCCGGCAGAACAGATACGCAGTATTTT. It translates to CASSVAGRTDTQYF.

This clone came up a few times. CDR3: CAWSVVWISGGAGFGTDTQYF. The CDR3, as DNA: TGTGCCTGGAGTGTAGTTTGGATTAGCGGGGGGGCCGGATTTGGCACAGATACGCAGTATTTT. This rearrangement joins TRBV30 to TRBJ2-3; 11 positions match TRBD2. CDR1 GTSNPN and CDR2 SVGIG come from the germline V gene (reference sequence). This CDR3 contains 21 residues. The V segment lost 0 bases and the J segment 1 base; nucleotides outside the gene matches: 18.

This clone was found a few times. The chain uses TRBV30 and TRBJ2-1, with TRBD2 matching 7 bases. Trimming cost V 5 bases and J 9 bases; bases outside gene matches: 7. This CDR3 contains 12 residues. Germline V CDR1 and CDR2: GTSNPN, SVGIG (reference sequence). The CDR3 spells CAWDPKRGEQFF. CDR3 coding DNA: TGTGCCTGGGACCCAAAGCGGGGTGAGCAGTTCTTC.

The table lists this clone with a few counts. This chain joins TRBV6-4 and TRBJ2-5; D is unresolved. CDR1 is MRHNA and CDR2 is SNTAGT in the germline V gene. CDR3 size: 13 residues. Trimming shortened V by 4 bases and J by 5 bases, and 11 bases separated the two germline ends. CDR3 coding DNA: TGTGCCAGCAGTGCGGAGTTAGGGGAGACCCAGTACTTC. Protein product: CASSAELGETQYF.

The V call is TRBV19, the J call TRBJ1-5; 7 bases agree with TRBD1. The V gene's germline CDR1 is LNHDA and CDR2 SQIVND (reference sequence). This CDR3 is built from 15 residues. The ends lost 7 bases at V and 0 bases at J; junction bases unmatched: 6. The CDR3: CASTWDSHSNQPQHF. The CDR3 nucleotides read TGTGCCAGTACCTGGGACAGCCATAGCAATCAGCCCCAGCATTTT.

This chain links TRBV9 with TRBJ2-1; D is tentatively TRBD1 or TRBD2 (5 bases each). Germline V CDR1 and CDR2: SGDLS, YYNGEE. The CDR3 runs to 14 residues. V lost 0 bases and J 2 bases, leaving 6 bases between the germline ends. The CDR3 nucleotides read TGTGCCAGCAGCGTAGCGGGGCCCTACAATGAGCAGTTCTTC. Translation gives CASSVAGPYNEQFF.

The chain employs TRBV29-1 and TRBJ2-7, with D possibly being TRBD2 (6 bases). Germline V gives CDR1 SQVTM, CDR2 ANQGSEA. V was clipped by 4 bases and J by 5 bases, with 15 bases between them. The CDR3 length is 13 residues. The CDR3 sequence: CSVAMEGFHEQYF. In DNA form, the CDR3 reads TGCAGCGTTGCGATGGAGGGCTTCCACGAGCAGTACTTC.